The 20 T cell receptor beta chains below come from one sample, sequenced in a study of cytomegalovirus exposure and HLA in healthy donors. This table comes from immunoSEQ multiplex PCR, and its TCRdb copy is limited to in-frame clones, with some not included. The sample carries approximately 180,000 clones, around 86% recorded once. Sequencing input: PBMCs. These receptor sequences come from a man between 18 and 29 years old in good health and CMV-seropositive.

The rearrangement joins TRBV9 to TRBJ2-7, with D perhaps matching TRBD2 (5 bases). Per germline, CDR1 SGDLS and CDR2 YYNGEE. The CDR3 spans 16 residues. V was cut by 3 bases and J by 0 bases, with 16 bases left in between. The CDR3 sequence: CASSAAVSTSSYEQYF. CDR3 coding DNA: TGTGCCAGCAGCGCCGCGGTGAGTACTAGCTCCTACGAGCAGTACTTC.

This clone was detected a few times. The genes are TRBV19 and TRBJ2-2; possibly TRBD1 for D (5 bases). V lost 4 bases and J lost 2, with 14 bases in between. The length of the CDR3 is 16 residues. Germline assignment: CDR1 LNHDA and CDR2 SQIVND (reference sequence). CDR3 in amino acids: CASSNGPTANTGELFF. The CDR3 nucleotides read TGTGCCAGTAGTAACGGCCCGACAGCCAACACCGGGGAGCTGTTTTTT.

CDR3 residues: CASSLGASGRPYEQYF. The CDR3 nucleotides are TGTGCCAGCAGCTTAGGGGCTAGCGGGAGACCGTACGAGCAGTACTTC. V and J are TRBV11-1 and TRBJ2-7; the match to TRBD2 covers 10 bases. V lost 1 base to trimming and J lost 4 bases; unmatched junction nucleotides: 7. Per the germline V gene, CDR1 is SGHAT and CDR2 is FQDESV (reference sequence). The CDR3 is made up of 16 amino acids.

The V and J genes are TRBV30 and TRBJ1-2; 10 bases fit TRBD1. This CDR3 is 13 amino acids long. Germline V CDR1 and CDR2: GTSNPN, SVGIG (reference sequence). With V trimmed by 4 bases and J by 10 bases, 9 bases remained unmatched. CDR3 sequence reads: CAWTRGTGATYTF. The CDR3 DNA reads as TGTGCCTGGACCCGGGGGACAGGGGCCACCTACACCTTC.

The chain is built from TRBV6-5 and TRBJ2-7, with D unresolved. V dropped 8 bases and J dropped 2 bases, with 10 bases sitting between them. The CDR3 runs to 12 residues. Germline CDR1 reads MNHEY; CDR2 reads SVGAGI. The CDR3 reads CASVHYPYEQYF. CDR3 sequence (DNA): TGTGCCAGCGTACACTACCCCTACGAGCAGTACTTC.

The chain joins TRBV9 to TRBJ2-3; 12 nucleotides align to TRBD1. Trimming at V came to 3 bases and at J to 3 bases, leaving 8 bases not matched to a gene. Germline assignment: CDR1 SGDLS and CDR2 YYNGEE. This CDR3 is 17 amino acids long. CDR3 amino acids: CASSGGGGQGATDTQYF. In nucleotides, the CDR3 is TGTGCCAGCAGCGGGGGAGGGGGACAGGGGGCAACAGATACGCAGTATTTT.

The rearrangement links TRBV7-3 to TRBJ1-1, with 9 bases identical to TRBD1. V shed 5 bases and J 10 bases; nucleotides not matched to a gene: 5. The V gene's germline CDR1 is SGHTA and CDR2 FQGTGA. This CDR3 contains 12 residues. CDR3 loop: CASSAGTGRAFF. CDR3 in DNA: TGTGCCAGCAGCGCAGGGACAGGGCGAGCTTTCTTT.

This chain connects TRBV7-9 to TRBJ1-2; 8 nucleotides match TRBD1. This CDR3 is 15 amino acids long. Losses at the gene ends were 3 bases for V and 3 bases for J; bases not matched to a gene: 6. Germline assignment: CDR1 SEHNR and CDR2 FQNEAQ (reference sequence). In DNA, the CDR3 is TGTGCCAGCAGCTTCGTACAGGGGGACGACTATGGCTACACCTTC. The encoded protein is CASSFVQGDDYGYTF.

There are a few counts of this clone. V usage is TRBV14 and J usage is TRBJ2-1, with 7 nucleotides matching TRBD2. This CDR3 spans 12 amino acids. In germline, CDR1 is SGHDN, CDR2 FVKESK. Trimming removed 4 bases from V and 8 bases from J; junction bases left unmatched: 2. The CDR3 loop reads CASSPLADEQFF. The CDR3 DNA is TGTGCCAGCAGCCCTCTAGCGGATGAGCAGTTCTTC.

J is TRBJ2-7 and V is TRBV28, with 9 bases aligning to TRBD2. V shed 8 bases, J shed 5 bases, and the junction held 7 bases outside the gene matches. The CDR3 loop spans 13 amino acids. The V gene's germline CDR1 is MDHEN and CDR2 SYDVKM. This CDR3 is CASGREGYDEQYF. CDR3 coding DNA: TGTGCCAGCGGGCGGGAGGGCTACGACGAGCAGTACTTC.

The chain employs TRBV6-5 and TRBJ2-5; 9 bases map to TRBD1. Germline V lookup: CDR1 MNHEY, CDR2 SVGAGI. Losses at the gene ends were 4 bases for V and 2 bases for J; bases not matched to a gene: 2. CDR3 size: 14 residues. The DNA of the CDR3 is TGTGCCAGCAGTTTGACAGGGGGACAAGAGACCCAGTACTTC. Translated, it gives CASSLTGGQETQYF.

The chain joins TRBV28 to TRBJ2-7; 9 bases match TRBD1. In germline, CDR1 is MDHEN, CDR2 SYDVKM. The junction had 7 bases not matched to a gene; V was cut back by 5 bases and J by 5 bases. This CDR3 is built from 14 residues. The CDR3 region is CASSPQGARNEQYF. CDR3 nucleotides: TGTGCCAGCAGTCCACAGGGGGCCAGGAACGAGCAGTACTTC. Combining the CDR3 with reference TRBV28 and TRBJ2-7 gives the whole variable domain DVKVTQSSRYLVKRTGEKVFLECVQDMDHENMFWYRQDPGLGLRLIYFSYDVKMKEKGDIPEGYSVSREKKERFSLILESASTNQTSMYLCASSPQGARNEQYFGPGTRLTVT.

The rearrangement links TRBV7-2 to TRBJ1-1; weak D call: TRBD1 (6 bases). The ends were cut back, 6 bases at V and 5 bases at J, with 16 bases in the middle. The CDR3 spans 14 residues. Germline V CDR1 and CDR2: SGHTA, FQGNSA. Here the CDR3 reads CASSSRQVRTEAFF. The CDR3 coding sequence is TGTGCCAGCAGTTCGAGACAGGTCCGGACTGAAGCTTTCTTT.

The J gene is TRBJ1-2, the V gene TRBV5-4, with TRBD1 identical over 8 bases. With V trimmed by 4 bases and J by 2 bases, 4 bases remained unmatched. This CDR3 is 14 amino acids long. Germline-derived CDR1 and CDR2 are SGHNT and YYREEE (reference sequence). This chain's CDR3 is CASSAYRGNYGYTF. CDR3 nucleotide sequence: TGTGCCAGCAGCGCATACAGGGGGAACTATGGCTACACCTTC.

CDR3 in DNA: TGTGCCAGTAGTATAGAGGCAGGGTTCTACTATGGCTACACCTTC. It specifies CASSIEAGFYYGYTF. The V and J genes are TRBV19 and TRBJ1-2, with a tentative D call TRBD1 (5 bases). Trimming left V 0 bases short and J 3 bases short, with 11 bases between. Germline V gives CDR1 LNHDA, CDR2 SQIVND (reference sequence). The CDR3 covers 15 residues.

The chain has TRBV7-2 and TRBJ2-3; 7 bases match TRBD2. CDR1 and CDR2 (germline): SGHTA, FQGNSA. CDR3 length: 16 residues. V dropped 7 bases and J dropped 3; count of bases not matched to a gene: 13. CDR3 nucleotide sequence: TGTGCCAGCACCCCATCGGGGGGACCGAGAACAGATACGCAGTATTTT. Translation: CASTPSGGPRTDTQYF.

The genes are TRBV14 and TRBJ1-2; tentatively, D is TRBD1 (6 bases). Trimming shortened V by 6 bases and J by 4 bases, and 9 bases separated the two germline ends. Germline V CDR1 and CDR2: SGHDN, FVKESK. The CDR3 extends over 12 amino acids. This CDR3 is CASRDSIYGYTF. The CDR3 DNA reads TGTGCCAGCAGGGACAGCATCTATGGCTACACCTTC.

V gene TRBV7-2 combines with J gene TRBJ1-1; D ambiguous. V lost 3 bases and J lost 1, with 6 bases in between. The CDR3 is made up of 13 amino acids. Germline V gene lookup returns CDR1 SGHTA and CDR2 FQGNSA. In DNA form, the CDR3 reads TGTGCCAGCAGCTTTAGTAAGAACACTGAAGCTTTCTTT. It yields the protein CASSFSKNTEAFF.

This clone has just one count. The junction and the germline gene differ at one end; a read error may be behind it. The chain combines TRBV7-7 with TRBJ2-7; TRBD1 matches at 9 bases. The CDR3 is 15 residues long. The germline V gene encodes CDR1 SSHAT and CDR2 FNYEAQ (reference sequence). Here the CDR3 reads CASSLGGQGVNEQYF. The CDR3 DNA reads TGTGCTAGCAGCTTAGGGGGACAGGGTGTGAACGAGCAGTACTTC.

J is TRBJ2-7 and V is TRBV7-3; no definite D call. V gave up 1 base and J gave up 6 bases, with 7 bases separating them. CDR3 size: 12 residues. Looked up from germline, CDR1 is SGHTA and CDR2 is FQGTGA. CDR3 coding DNA: TGTGCCAGCAGCTTAAGAGCTTCCGAGCAGTACTTC. Translation: CASSLRASEQYF.